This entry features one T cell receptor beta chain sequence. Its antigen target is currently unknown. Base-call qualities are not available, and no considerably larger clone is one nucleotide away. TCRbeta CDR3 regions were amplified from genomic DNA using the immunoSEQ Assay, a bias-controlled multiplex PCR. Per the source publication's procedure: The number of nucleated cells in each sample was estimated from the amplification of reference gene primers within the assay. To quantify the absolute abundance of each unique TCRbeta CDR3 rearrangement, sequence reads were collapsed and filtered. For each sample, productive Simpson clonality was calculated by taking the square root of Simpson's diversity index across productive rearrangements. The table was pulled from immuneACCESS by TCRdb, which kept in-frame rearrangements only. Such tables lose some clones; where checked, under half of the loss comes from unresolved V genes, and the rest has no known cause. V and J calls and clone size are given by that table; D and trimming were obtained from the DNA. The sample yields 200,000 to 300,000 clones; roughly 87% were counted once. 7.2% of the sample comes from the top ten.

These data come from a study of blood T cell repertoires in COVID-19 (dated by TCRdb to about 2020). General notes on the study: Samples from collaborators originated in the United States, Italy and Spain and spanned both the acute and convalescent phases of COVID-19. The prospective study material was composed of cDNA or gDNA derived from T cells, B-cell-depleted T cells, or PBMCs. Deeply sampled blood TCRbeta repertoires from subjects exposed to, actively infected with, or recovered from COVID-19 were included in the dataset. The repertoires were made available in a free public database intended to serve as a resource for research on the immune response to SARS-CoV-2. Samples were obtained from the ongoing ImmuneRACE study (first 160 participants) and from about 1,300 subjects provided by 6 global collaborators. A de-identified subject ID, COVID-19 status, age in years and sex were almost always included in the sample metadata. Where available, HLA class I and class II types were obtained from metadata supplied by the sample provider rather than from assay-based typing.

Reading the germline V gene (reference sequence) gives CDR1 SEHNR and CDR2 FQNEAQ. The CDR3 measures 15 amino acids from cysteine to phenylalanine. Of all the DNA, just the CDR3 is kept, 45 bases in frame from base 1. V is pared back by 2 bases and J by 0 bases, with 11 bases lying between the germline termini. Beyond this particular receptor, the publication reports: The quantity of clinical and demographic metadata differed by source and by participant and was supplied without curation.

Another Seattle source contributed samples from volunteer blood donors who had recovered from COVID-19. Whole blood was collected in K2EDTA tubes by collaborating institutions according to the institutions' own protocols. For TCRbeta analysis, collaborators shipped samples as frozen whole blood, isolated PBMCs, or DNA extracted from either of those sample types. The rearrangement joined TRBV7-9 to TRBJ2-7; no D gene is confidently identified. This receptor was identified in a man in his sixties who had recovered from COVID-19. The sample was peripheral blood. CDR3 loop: CASSLIQSHSYEQYF. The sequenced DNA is TGTGCCAGCAGCTTAATCCAGTCCCACTCCTACGAGCAGTACTTC.